This T cell receptor (beta chain) was retrieved from a study of blood T cell repertoires in COVID-19. The CDR3 consists of 12 residues. CDR1 is SGDLS and CDR2 is YYNGEE in the germline V gene. V lost 3 bases to trimming and J lost 8 bases, with 11 bases between them. Per the study methods: The assay estimated nucleated cells by amplifying reference gene primers. Only in-frame clones appear in the TCRdb table, and some are missing; sequencing was by immunoSEQ multiplex PCR. That table gives V, J and clone size, and the DNA gave D and trimming. Of 100,000 to 120,000 clones listed, 90% are singletons. The sample consisted of peripheral blood. V and J are TRBV9 and TRBJ1-2; D possibly corresponds to TRBD1 (5 bases). The clonotype comes from a woman aged 45-59 years with acute or convalescent COVID-19. This CDR3 reads CASSGTAGGYTF. The CDR3 nucleotides are TGTGCCAGCAGCGGGACCGCAGGGGGCTACACCTTC. The full variable domain, with the rest looked up from reference TRBV9 and TRBJ1-2, is DSGVTQTPKHLITATGQRVTLRCSPRSGDLSVYWYQQSLDQGLQFLIQYYNGEERAKGNILERFSAQQFPDLHSELNLSSLELGDSALYFCASSGTAGGYTFGSGTRLTVV.